Given below is one TCR beta chain in context. Germline-derived CDR1 and CDR2 are LNHNV and YYDKDF (reference sequence). V was cut by 5 bases and J by 2 bases, with 15 bases left in between. This CDR3 is built from 15 residues. These data are taken from a study of control samples from healthy donors and cancer patients. Produced via immunoSEQ multiplex PCR; TCRdb's table is partial and in-frame only. Counted here are about 50,000 clones, approximately 93% occurring once; the ten biggest clones make up about 25%. This receptor was identified in a woman aged 45-65 years with head and neck cancer. Source material: PBMCs. This chain joins TRBV15 and TRBJ2-5; TRBD2 is a possible D gene (5 bases). CDR3 amino acids: CATSGGGVGQETQYF. The CDR3 DNA sequence: TGTGCCACCAGCGGAGGAGGCGTGGGACAAGAGACCCAGTACTTC. Full variable domain (remainder filled in from reference TRBV15 and TRBJ2-5): DAMVIQNPRYQVTQFGKPVTLSCSQTLNHNVMYWYQQKSSQAPKLLFHYYDKDFNNEADTPDNFQSRRPNTSFCFLDIRSPGLGDTAMYLCATSGGGVGQETQYFGPGTRLLVL.